Listed below are T cell receptor beta chains from one sample, sequenced in a study of STAT5B mutations in CD4+ large granular lymphocyte leukemia. Profiled with immunoSEQ multiplex PCR; TCRdb holds only in-frame clones, not every one. The sample contains about 30,000 clones, 65% to 80% of which appear only once. Sequencing was carried out using CD4+ T cells from blood buffy coats. The receptor set was obtained from a human donor in good health. Each CDR3 is given with its conserved first and last residue.

v_call,j_call,cdr3_aa
TRBV15,TRBJ1-5,CATSRGRGVQVGQPQHF
TRBV7-9,TRBJ2-7,CASSYRDTPSYEQYF
TRBV5-6,TRBJ1-4,CASSLPGSAYNEKLFF
TRBV7-2,TRBJ2-1,CASSLIIPGQGYSEQFF
TRBV15,TRBJ2-3,CATSREARVPDTQYF
TRBV9,TRBJ2-7,CASSPQPGASYEQYF
TRBV7-9,TRBJ2-7,CASSHPRQSNEQYF
TRBV7-2,TRBJ1-5,CASSRDRVNQPQHF
TRBV2,TRBJ2-5,CASSVEETQYF
TRBV11-2,TRBJ2-3,CASSRSPTLAGGGDTQYF
TRBV7-2,TRBJ1-5,CASSPRTGISQPQHF
TRBV28,TRBJ2-4,CATLAGGAKNIQYF
TRBV29-1,TRBJ2-1,CSVERRGQGAINEQFF
TRBV19,TRBJ1-2,CASSAPGQGVYGYTF
TRBV28,TRBJ2-7,CASSLGGGTGFYEQYF
TRBV9,TRBJ2-1,CASSVEGTYDNEQFF
TRBV7-7,TRBJ2-2,CASSPGLAGATGELFF
TRBV18,TRBJ2-3,CASSHGTDRDFAQYF
TRBV19,TRBJ1-3,CASTRQGQLRNTIYF
TRBV5-1,TRBJ2-5,CASSLGQGQETQYF
TRBV10-3,TRBJ2-3,CAVLAGQGDTQYF
TRBV2,TRBJ2-7,CASSVPSGRAYEQYF
TRBV14,TRBJ2-1,CASSLGTSLIEFF
TRBV16,TRBJ1-4,CASSQASFFEKLFF
TRBV19,TRBJ1-1,CASSLGARNGAEAFF
TRBV28,TRBJ2-3,CASRGHETDTQYF
TRBV7-2,TRBJ2-2,CASSLQVAGVAGELFF
TRBV6-5,TRBJ2-3,CASRWTRGTDTQYF
TRBV6-5,TRBJ1-1,CASSYLRGSVNTEAFF
TRBV6-1,TRBJ1-1,CASSGYRGRVTEAFF
TRBV5-4,TRBJ2-7,CASSPNDYEQYF
TRBV19,TRBJ2-7,CASSLGTAYEQYF
TRBV19,TRBJ1-4,CASSITDRAEKLFF
TRBV7-8,TRBJ2-5,CASSLIQKTQYF
TRBV11-2,TRBJ1-2,CASSLVELNGYTF
TRBV2,TRBJ1-3,CASSGDSQNTIYF
TRBV6-1,TRBJ1-5,CASSGQDWVSQPQHF
TRBV6-5,TRBJ2-2,CASSKVGTGELFF
TRBV4-3,TRBJ2-6,CASSQSGRANSGANVLTF
TRBV5-4,TRBJ2-5,CASSLDSGAETQYF
TRBV23-1,TRBJ2-1,CASSQYPLLAGGPGNEQFF
TRBV18,TRBJ2-3,CASSRLAASTDTQYF
TRBV7-9,TRBJ2-2,CASSLASRNRVFSGELFF
TRBV9,TRBJ2-7,CASSFRRDSEQYF
TRBV19,TRBJ1-1,CASSTVSGTEAFF
TRBV9,TRBJ2-5,CASSVGPSGTPSRAYQETQYF
TRBV4-3,TRBJ2-5,CASSQASGRGETQYF
TRBV6-6,TRBJ1-5,CASSMTGARQPQHF
TRBV7-2,TRBJ2-5,CASSLVGDYQETQYF
TRBV19,TRBJ1-1,CASSMSKWNTEAFF
TRBV11-3,TRBJ2-1,CASSLDPGLGLAEQFF
TRBV5-1,TRBJ2-7,CASSLEGRQSYEQYF
TRBV12-5,TRBJ2-3,CASGPRTSGRYTQYF
TRBV19,TRBJ1-1,CASSTDPTEAFF